This is a list of T cell receptor beta chains from one sample in a study of beta chain features in type 1 diabetes. The protocol was immunoSEQ multiplex PCR, while the TCRdb copy is restricted to in-frame clones and leaves out a portion. The table records under 400,000 clones, around 20% of them present only once. The sequencing sample was made of naive CD4+ T cells from blood. These receptors were collected from a woman under 30 in good health. The CDR3 runs from the conserved cysteine through the conserved F or W. D genes are given only for firm matches. Some rows have no size entry. The others give once, few or many, or a class for an expanded clone.

d_gene	v_gene	abundance	j_gene	CDR3aa	CDR3nt
.	TRBV2	.	TRBJ1-4	CASSDAAWSEKLFF	TGTGCCAGCAGTGATGCGGCGTGGAGTGAAAAACTGTTTTTT
TRBD1	TRBV18	.	TRBJ1-2	CASSPGQAPSAYGYTF	TGTGCCAGCTCACCGGGACAGGCCCCAAGTGCCTATGGCTACACCTTC
.	TRBV2	.	TRBJ1-1	CASSLQGEAFF	TGTGCCAGCAGTCTACAGGGTGAAGCTTTCTTT
TRBD1	TRBV5-4	.	TRBJ1-1	CASSRDRGNTEAFF	TGTGCCAGCAGCCGAGACAGGGGGAACACTGAAGCTTTCTTT
.	TRBV5-1	few	TRBJ1-1	CASSLGGPNTEAFF	TGCGCCAGCAGCCTTGGCGGCCCAAACACTGAAGCTTTCTTT
.	TRBV5-4	few	TRBJ2-5	CASSLEIRGQETQYF	TGTGCCAGCAGCTTGGAAATACGGGGACAAGAGACCCAGTACTTC
TRBD1	TRBV7-2	few	TRBJ1-1	CASSPEHRGTEAFF	TGTGCCAGCAGCCCAGAACACAGGGGCACTGAAGCTTTCTTT
.	TRBV25-1	.	TRBJ2-6	CASCASGANVLTF	TGTGCCAGCTGCGCGTCTGGGGCCAACGTCCTGACTTTC
TRBD2	TRBV14	few	TRBJ2-7	CASSQAGAGTYEQYF	TGTGCCAGCAGCCAAGCTGGAGCGGGAACCTACGAGCAGTACTTC
TRBD1	TRBV5-6	few	TRBJ1-4	CASSWNRGATNEKLFF	TGTGCCAGCAGCTGGAACAGGGGTGCAACTAATGAAAAACTGTTTTTT
TRBD2	TRBV18	.	TRBJ2-7	CASSPPGTSRYEQYF	TGTGCCAGCTCACCACCGGGGACTAGCCGCTACGAGCAGTACTTC
.	TRBV7-2	few	TRBJ1-3	CASSFHSGNTIYF	TGTGCCAGCAGCTTCCACTCTGGAAACACCATATATTTT
TRBD1	TRBV15	.	TRBJ1-1	CATNRDRGRAEAFF	TGTGCCACCAACCGGGACAGGGGCCGCGCTGAAGCTTTCTTT
.	TRBV30	few	TRBJ1-4	CAWSHGVANEKLFF	TGTGCCTGGAGCCACGGGGTGGCTAATGAAAAACTGTTTTTT
TRBD1	TRBV18	.	TRBJ1-1	CASSPQQQGAEAFF	TGTGCCAGCTCACCGCAACAACAGGGGGCTGAAGCTTTCTTT
TRBD2	TRBV30	.	TRBJ2-1	CAWSVRGLAGREQFF	TGTGCCTGGAGTGTACGAGGACTAGCCGGGAGAGAGCAGTTCTTC
.	TRBV6-4	.	TRBJ2-1	CASSDEPSSYNEQFF	TGTGCCAGCAGTGACGAGCCGTCTTCCTACAATGAGCAGTTCTTC
TRBD2	TRBV5-4	few	TRBJ2-1	CASSLMASGYNEQFF	TGTGCCAGCAGCTTGATGGCTAGCGGATACAATGAGCAGTTCTTC
.	TRBV4-2	few	TRBJ2-1	CASSQVSTGNEQFF	TGTGCCAGCAGCCAAGTCTCGACGGGCAATGAGCAGTTCTTC
.	TRBV19	.	TRBJ2-5	CASSIRSGAETQYF	TGTGCCAGTAGTATAAGGTCGGGAGCAGAGACCCAGTACTTC
TRBD2	TRBV11-3	few	TRBJ2-7	CASSVRESEYEQYF	TGTGCCAGCAGCGTGCGGGAGAGTGAATACGAGCAGTACTTC
.	TRBV7-2	few	TRBJ2-3	CASSSLAGTDTQYF	TGTGCCAGCAGCTCCCTGGCGGGGACAGATACGCAGTATTTT
TRBD1	TRBV5-1	few	TRBJ1-6	CASSSHPGQEISPLHF	TGCGCCAGCAGCTCTCATCCGGGACAGGAGATTTCACCCCTCCACTTT
TRBD1	TRBV5-1	.	TRBJ1-1	CASRLDRVNTEAFF	TGCGCCAGCAGGTTGGACAGGGTGAACACTGAAGCTTTCTTT
TRBD2	TRBV10-1	.	TRBJ2-1	CASSESQREPYNEQFF	TGCGCCAGCAGTGAGTCGCAGCGGGAACCCTACAATGAGCAGTTCTTC
.	TRBV11-3	.	TRBJ2-3	CASSLDSRTDTQYF	TGTGCCAGCAGCTTAGATAGCCGGACAGATACGCAGTATTTT
.	TRBV4-3	.	TRBJ1-1	CASSQDLRWSAEAFF	TGCGCCAGCAGCCAAGATCTGAGATGGTCGGCTGAAGCTTTCTTT
.	TRBV19	few	TRBJ2-7	CASSLQGLSYEQYF	TGTGCCAGTAGTTTACAGGGCCTTTCCTACGAGCAGTACTTC
.	TRBV5-6	few	TRBJ1-1	CASSLRRGGSDTEAFF	TGTGCCAGCAGCTTGAGGAGGGGGGGGTCGGACACTGAAGCTTTCTTT
.	TRBV30	.	TRBJ1-5	CAGQFSNQPQHF	TGTGCGGGACAATTTAGCAATCAGCCCCAGCATTTT
TRBD1	TRBV10-2	few	TRBJ2-7	CASSVPGQASYEQYF	TGCGCCAGCAGTGTCCCGGGACAGGCATCCTACGAGCAGTACTTC
.	TRBV29-1	.	TRBJ2-5	CSKGEGETQYF	TGCAGCAAGGGGGAGGGGGAGACCCAGTACTTC
TRBD1	TRBV30	few	TRBJ1-5	CAWSITGEQPQHF	TGTGCCTGGAGTATAACAGGGGAACAGCCCCAGCATTTT
TRBD2	TRBV7-3	.	TRBJ2-1	CASSLGLAGNEQFF	TGTGCCAGCAGCTTGGGACTAGCGGGGAATGAGCAGTTCTTC
TRBD1	TRBV30	.	TRBJ1-2	CAWSVQGALIRGYTF	TGTGCCTGGAGTGTACAGGGGGCTCTAATCAGGGGCTACACCTTC
.	TRBV4-1	few	TRBJ2-2	CASSPRAGSGELFF	TGCGCCAGCAGCCCTCGGGCGGGGTCCGGGGAGCTGTTTTTT
.	TRBV6-6	.	TRBJ2-1	CASSKHWSEQFF	TGTGCCAGCAGCAAGCACTGGAGTGAGCAGTTCTTC
.	TRBV18	few	TRBJ1-5	CASSPDSNQPQHF	TGTGCCAGCTCACCGGACAGTAATCAGCCCCAGCATTTT
TRBD1	TRBV18	.	TRBJ1-4	CASSPRDSEKLFF	TGTGCCAGCTCACCCCGGGACAGTGAAAAACTGTTTTTT
TRBD1	TRBV29-1	.	TRBJ2-3	CSVRTGYTQYF	TGCAGCGTCCGGACAGGGTATACGCAGTATTTT
.	TRBV18	few	TRBJ2-5	CASSPTSGGETQYF	TGTGCCAGCTCACCAACAAGCGGCGGGGAGACCCAGTACTTC
.	TRBV5-1	.	TRBJ2-3	CASSSQEDTDTQYF	TGCGCCAGCAGCTCTCAGGAGGACACAGATACGCAGTATTTT
TRBD2	TRBV25-1	few	TRBJ2-7	CASSEPGLAGVEQYF	TGTGCCAGCAGTGAACCCGGACTAGCGGGAGTCGAGCAGTACTTC
.	TRBV5-6	.	TRBJ2-7	CASNQLPGQSSYEQYF	TGTGCCAGTAACCAATTGCCGGGACAATCTTCCTACGAGCAGTACTTC
.	TRBV25-1	.	TRBJ2-1	CASSAYNEQFF	TGTGCCAGCAGTGCGTACAATGAGCAGTTCTTC
.	TRBV4-1	.	TRBJ2-1	CASSQPRRYNEQFF	TGCGCCAGCAGCCAACCCAGGCGATACAATGAGCAGTTCTTC
.	TRBV30	.	TRBJ2-3	CAWSSADTQYF	TGTGCCTGGAGTTCAGCAGATACGCAGTATTTT
TRBD1	TRBV29-1	few	TRBJ2-3	CSVGQGAADTQYF	TGCAGCGTTGGGCAGGGGGCTGCAGATACGCAGTATTTT
TRBD1	TRBV5-4	.	TRBJ1-4	CASSLRDREEKLFF	TGTGCCAGCAGCCTCCGGGACAGGGAAGAAAAACTGTTTTTT
TRBD2	TRBV7-2	few	TRBJ2-3	CASSRWGTIQSTDTQYF	TGTGCCAGCAGCCGATGGGGGACTATCCAAAGCACAGATACGCAGTATTTT
TRBD2	TRBV30	few	TRBJ2-5	CAWTPGTSEETQYF	TGTGCCTGGACCCCCGGGACTAGCGAAGAGACCCAGTACTTC
TRBD2	TRBV15	few	TRBJ2-1	CATSPRGGRNEQFF	TGTGCCACCAGCCCCCGGGGAGGGAGGAATGAGCAGTTCTTC
TRBD2	TRBV18	.	TRBJ2-3	CASSPLAGAPSTDTQYF	TGTGCCAGCTCACCTCTAGCGGGTGCGCCTAGCACAGATACGCAGTATTTT
.	TRBV4-2	.	TRBJ2-3	CASSQEIWRGSTDTQYF	TGTGCCAGCAGCCAAGAAATCTGGCGGGGATCCACAGATACGCAGTATTTT
TRBD2	TRBV14	.	TRBJ2-1	CASSQTSGSSYNEQFF	TGTGCCAGCAGCCAAACTAGCGGGAGTTCCTACAATGAGCAGTTCTTC
TRBD1	TRBV11-3	.	TRBJ2-5	CASSPRTGQETQYF	TGTGCCAGCAGCCCCCGGACAGGCCAAGAGACCCAGTACTTC
TRBD2	TRBV5-1	few	TRBJ2-1	CASRTTSGYNEQFF	TGCGCCAGCCGAACGACTAGCGGATACAATGAGCAGTTCTTC
TRBD1	TRBV29-1	.	TRBJ1-2	CSGGDRANYGYTF	TGCAGCGGCGGGGACAGGGCTAACTATGGCTACACCTTC